The 7 T cell receptor beta chains presented below share a single source sample, sequenced in a study of CXCR3 chemokines and chemotherapy response in bladder cancer. TCRdb used MiXCR to reprocess the PCR reads, holding one entry per CDR3 protein. The sample consists of about 8,900 distinct CDR3 sequences, 20% to 25% of them appearing once. Sampling was carried out from a patient whose treatment included neoadjuvant chemotherapy. The receptor set was obtained from a human donor with bladder cancer that did not respond to neoadjuvant chemotherapy.

Note on this clonotype: A far larger clone is off by one base, so a read error is likely. V gene TRBV7-2 combines with J gene TRBJ2-5; D is unresolved. The CDR3 has 16 residues. Germline CDR1 reads SGHTA; CDR2 reads FQGNSA. V lost 1 base and J lost 11, with 23 bases in between. CDR3 DNA sequence: TGTGCCAGCAGCTTAGTAGGCAGCGTTACCTACAATGAGCAGTACTTC. It yields the protein CASSLVGSVTYNEQYF.

In this sample, this clonotype turned up a few times. A read error likely explains this, since a far larger clone differs by one base. V and J are TRBV6-1 and TRBJ2-1, with D perhaps matching TRBD1 (5 bases). CDR1 is MNHNS and CDR2 is SASEGT in the germline V gene. V gave up 4 bases and J gave up 10 bases, with 11 bases separating them. The CDR3 has 12 amino acids. CDR3 sequence (DNA): TGTGCCAGCAGTGCGTGGGGCTACGAGCAGTTCTTC. This gives the protein CASSAWGYEQFF.

This clonotype showed up just once. The chain carries TRBV6-2 or TRBV6-3 and TRBJ1-5, with 8 nucleotides matching TRBD1. The CDR3 is 14 residues long. Germline CDR1 is MNHEY and CDR2 is SVGEGT. V shed 7 bases and J 3 bases; nucleotides not matched to a gene: 5. The chain's CDR3 is CASTTGVTNQPQHF. In DNA, the CDR3 is TGTGCCAGCACGACAGGGGTGACCAATCAGCCCCAGCATTTT.

This chain joins TRBV6-5 and TRBJ1-6, with a tentative D call TRBD1 (5 bases). The CDR3 runs 14 residues. The V end lost 5 bases, the J end lost 9 bases, and 14 bases lay between the germline ends. Germline V gene data show CDR1 as MNHEY and CDR2 as SVGAGI. CDR3 in DNA: TGTGCCAGCAGTACCGGGACGCTAGGTTCACCCCTCCACTTT. Protein: CASSTGTLGSPLHF.

This clonotype was recorded at least ten times. The CDR3 bases are TGTGCCAGCAGTCTAGGGGTTCAGCCCCAGCATTTT. Its translation: CASSLGVQPQHF. The chain couples TRBV12-3 or TRBV12-4 to TRBJ1-5, with D possibly being TRBD1 (5 bases). This CDR3 comprises 12 residues. Trimming removed 5 bases from V and 6 bases from J, with 8 bases in between.

This clonotype was recorded at least ten times. The V and J genes are TRBV12-3 or TRBV12-4 and TRBJ2-3; the D is unclear. The V gene lost 2 bases and the J gene lost 0 bases, with 9 bases spanning the gap. The CDR3 extends over 15 amino acids. CDR3 sequence: CASSLFSSSTDTQYF. The CDR3 DNA reads TGTGCCAGCAGTTTATTCAGCTCTAGCACAGATACGCAGTATTTT.

This rearrangement joins TRBV7-2 to TRBJ1-1; the D gene is possibly TRBD1 (6 bases). The CDR3 has 15 residues. Per germline, CDR1 SGHTA and CDR2 FQGNSA. The V end lost 10 bases, the J end lost 2 bases, and 20 bases lay between the germline ends. CDR3 nucleotides: TGTGCCACCGAAGGGGGGGGAGGGGTAAACACTGAAGCTTTCTTT. This translates into CATEGGGGVNTEAFF.